Below, 8 T cell receptor beta chains from the same sample are listed, as sequenced in a study of neurological immune-mediated disorders. TCRdb itself ran the 5' RACE reads through MiXCR, one entry per CDR3 protein. In the table there are 40,000 to 55,000 distinct CDR3 sequences, 10% of which are singletons. Sequenced sample: PBMCs. The receptors derive from a woman aged 40 to 50 with HTLV-1-associated myelopathy (HAM/TSP).

The table lists this clonotype with many counts. V usage is TRBV20-1 and J usage is TRBJ1-3; perhaps TRBD1 as D (6 bases). Trimming cost V 5 bases and J 6 bases, with 14 bases left between them. CDR1 DFQATT and CDR2 SNEGSKA come from the germline V gene (reference sequence). CDR3 length: 13 residues. Here the CDR3 DNA reads TGCAGTGCTTGGGACACTCGGTCAAACACCATATATTTT. Translating gives CSAWDTRSNTIYF.

This clonotype was picked up many times. The V call is TRBV7-2, the J call TRBJ2-5, with a possible D match to TRBD2 (6 bases). Germline V gene data show CDR1 as SGHTA and CDR2 as FQGNSA. The CDR3 is 14 residues long. Trimming pared 3 bases from V and 7 bases from J, leaving 15 bases between. The CDR3 DNA sequence: TGTGCCAGCAGCTTTAAAGGGGCGGGGCGGACCCAGTACTTC. This codes for CASSFKGAGRTQYF.

The V call is TRBV5-1, the J call TRBJ1-5, with D maybe TRBD1 (5 bases). Trimming shortened V by 5 bases and J by 4 bases, and 10 bases separated the two germline ends. The germline gives CDR1 SGHRS, CDR2 YFSETQ. CDR3 length: 13 amino acids. CDR3 sequence reads: CASRQNRNQPQHF. CDR3 in DNA: TGCGCCAGCAGACAAAACAGGAATCAGCCCCAGCATTTT.

This clonotype has more than one count but fewer than ten. This sequence joins TRBV4-2 and TRBJ2-3, with D tentatively TRBD1 or TRBD2 (6 bases each). The V and J ends lost 0 bases and 3 bases respectively, with 13 bases between them. Germline V gene lookup returns CDR1 LGHNA and CDR2 YNFKEQ. This CDR3 contains 16 residues. CDR3 nucleotides: TGTGCCAGCAGCCAAGAGGGGGGCTCGTCAACAGATACGCAGTATTTT. It translates to CASSQEGGSSTDTQYF.

This clonotype was detected ten times or more. The chain combines TRBV19 with TRBJ2-7; 7 bases line up with TRBD1. CDR1 is LNHDA, CDR2 SQIVND, per germline (reference sequence). The V segment lost 4 bases and the J segment 5 bases; nucleotides outside the gene matches: 5. CDR3 length: 13 residues. The CDR3 is CASSTEQGNEQYF. The CDR3 nucleotides are TGTGCCAGTAGTACCGAACAGGGGAACGAGCAGTACTTC.

As for this clonotype: A much more abundant neighbour one base away suggests this may be a read error. This chain links TRBV14 with TRBJ1-2; D perhaps matches TRBD1 (6 bases). The CDR3 has 17 amino acids. CDR1 and CDR2 (germline): SGHDN, FVKESK. The CDR3 protein is CASSPRWTARTYYGCTF. The CDR3 DNA reads TGTGCCAGCAGCCCCCGATGGACAGCCAGGACATACTATGGCTGCACCTTC.

There are many counts of this clonotype. The gene calls are TRBV20-1 and TRBJ1-2; 7 positions agree with TRBD1. Germline CDR1 DFQATT, CDR2 SNEGSKA (reference sequence). The length of the CDR3 is 13 residues. V lost 8 bases to trimming and J lost 4 bases; unmatched junction nucleotides: 10. The CDR3 sequence is CSHRGPRSYGYTF. Here the CDR3 DNA reads TGCAGTCACAGGGGACCCCGATCCTATGGCTACACCTTC.

This clonotype was seen ten or more times. The chain links TRBV14 to TRBJ2-7, with D possibly being TRBD1 or TRBD2 (5 bases each). V was shortened by 0 bases and J by 6 bases, with 9 bases between the two germline ends. The CDR3 runs to 13 residues. From germline, CDR1 is SGHDN and CDR2 FVKESK. For the CDR3, the DNA is TGTGCCAGCAGCCAAGAGTTTGGGGGCGAGCAGTACTTC. Translation gives CASSQEFGGEQYF.